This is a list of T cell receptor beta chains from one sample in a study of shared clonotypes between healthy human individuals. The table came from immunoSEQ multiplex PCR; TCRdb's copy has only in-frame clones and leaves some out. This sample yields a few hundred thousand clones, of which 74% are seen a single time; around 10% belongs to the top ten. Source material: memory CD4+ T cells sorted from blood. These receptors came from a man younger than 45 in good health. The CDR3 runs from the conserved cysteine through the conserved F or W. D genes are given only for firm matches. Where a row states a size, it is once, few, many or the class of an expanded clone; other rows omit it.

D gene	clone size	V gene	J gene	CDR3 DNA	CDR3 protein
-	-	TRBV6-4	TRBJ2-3	TGTGCCAGCAGTGACGTTGCGACTGGCTCTGGAGATACGCAGTATTTT	CASSDVATGSGDTQYF
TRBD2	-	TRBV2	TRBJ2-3	TGTGCCAGCAGGGCGGGAGGTATAGATACGCAGTATTTT	CASRAGGIDTQYF
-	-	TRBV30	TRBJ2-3	TGTGCCTGCAATACGCAGTATTTT	CACNTQYF
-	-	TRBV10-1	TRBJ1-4	TGCGCCAGCAGTGAGTACCGGGACGGAGCTGAAAAACTGTTTTTT	CASSEYRDGAEKLFF
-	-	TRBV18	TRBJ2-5	TGTGCCAGCTCACCACCTGGTGGAGAGACCCAGTACTTC	CASSPPGGETQYF
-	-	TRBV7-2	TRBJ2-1	TGTGCCAGCAGCTTAGCGAAAGGACAACACAATGAGCAGTTCTTC	CASSLAKGQHNEQFF
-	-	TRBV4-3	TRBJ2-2	TGCGCCAGCAGCCAAGATCCACGGAGCACCGGGGAGCTGTTTTTT	CASSQDPRSTGELFF
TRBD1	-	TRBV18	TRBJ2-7	TGTGCCAGCTCACCCCCTAAGGACAGGGACGAGCAGTACTTC	CASSPPKDRDEQYF
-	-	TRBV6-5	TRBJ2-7	TGTGCCAGCAGTAGGCAGGGACCCTACGAGCAGTACTTC	CASSRQGPYEQYF
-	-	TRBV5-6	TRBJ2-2	TGTGCCAGCAGCTCTATACAGCTTAACACCGGGGAGCTGTTTTTT	CASSSIQLNTGELFF
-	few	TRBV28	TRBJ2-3	TGTGCCAGCAGTTTGGTGGGGGAATATGGTACGCAGTATTTT	CASSLVGEYGTQYF
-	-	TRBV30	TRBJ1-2	TGTGCCTGGAGTGTGGGGGGGGCCTCTAACTATGGCTACACCTTC	CAWSVGGASNYGYTF
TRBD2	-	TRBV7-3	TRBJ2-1	TGTGCCAGCAGCGGTCCGGGACTAGCGGGAGTCTATGAGCAGTTCTTC	CASSGPGLAGVYEQFF
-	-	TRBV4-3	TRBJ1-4	TGCGCCAGCAGCCAAGATATTACAGGCCAAACTGAAAAACTGTTTTTT	CASSQDITGQTEKLFF
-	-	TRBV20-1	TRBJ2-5	TGCAGTGGACAGTCACAAGAGACCCAGTACTTC	CSGQSQETQYF
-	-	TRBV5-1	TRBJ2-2	TGCGCCAGCATGTGGAATGCGAACACCGGGGAGCTGTTTTTT	CASMWNANTGELFF
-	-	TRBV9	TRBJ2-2	TGTGCCAGCAGCTCTGGGGACAACCGGGGGACGAACACCGGGGAGCTGTTTTTT	CASSSGDNRGTNTGELFF
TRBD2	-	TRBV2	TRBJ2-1	TGTGCCAGCAAAGGGGGACTAGCGGGAGTCCCATCCTACAATGAGCAGTTCTTC	CASKGGLAGVPSYNEQFF
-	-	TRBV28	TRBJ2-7	TGTGCCAGCAGAACCATGGGCTACGGCTACGAGCAGTACTTC	CASRTMGYGYEQYF
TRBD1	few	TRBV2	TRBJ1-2	TGTGCCAGCAGTGAAACAGGGGGCGCGGCGGGCTACACCTTC	CASSETGGAAGYTF
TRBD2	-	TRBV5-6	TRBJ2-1	TGTGCCAGCAGCTTTTATCGTACTAGCGGGGCCAATGAGCAGTTCTTC	CASSFYRTSGANEQFF
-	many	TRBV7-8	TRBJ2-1	TGTGCCAGCAGCTTCCAGGGGGGAGGGTACAATGAGCAGTTCTTC	CASSFQGGGYNEQFF
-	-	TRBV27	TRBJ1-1	TGTGCCAGCAGTTTATCGTGGGGGGCCCCGAACACTGAAGCTTTCTTT	CASSLSWGAPNTEAFF
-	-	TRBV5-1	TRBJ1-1	TGCGCCAGCAACTTGATGGTAGGCACTGAAGCTTTCTTT	CASNLMVGTEAFF
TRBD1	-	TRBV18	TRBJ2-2	TGTGCCAGCTCACCAATCCCCTTGGGCAGGGGGCTGAACACCGGGGAGCTGTTTTTT	CASSPIPLGRGLNTGELFF
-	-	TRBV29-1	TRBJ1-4	TGCAGCGTTTTGGAACTTGCAACTAATGAAAAACTGTTTTTT	CSVLELATNEKLFF
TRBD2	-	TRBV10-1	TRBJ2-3	TGCGCCAGCAGTGATGTTACTAGCGGGAGGGGGGTTGGAGATACGCAGTATTTT	CASSDVTSGRGVGDTQYF
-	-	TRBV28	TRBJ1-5	TGTGCCAGCAGGACGCTAAAAACAGGATTTCAGCCCCAGCATTTT	CASRTLKTGFQPQHF
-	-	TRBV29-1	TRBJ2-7	TGCAGCGTGGTCGGACCCTCCTACGAGCAGTACTTC	CSVVGPSYEQYF
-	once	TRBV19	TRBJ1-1	TGTGCCAGTAGTATATTCTCTGAAGCTTTCTTT	CASSIFSEAFF
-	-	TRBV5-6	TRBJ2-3	TGTGCCAGCAGCTTTGTAGGCAAAGGATCAGTCACAGATACGCAGTATTTT	CASSFVGKGSVTDTQYF
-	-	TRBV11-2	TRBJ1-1	TGTGCCAGCAGCTTACCTAGGGGAGACTTCACTGAAGCTTTCTTT	CASSLPRGDFTEAFF
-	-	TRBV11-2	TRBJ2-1	TGTGCCAGCAGCCCCCTGGGCAGGGGTGTCAATGAGCAGTTCTTC	CASSPLGRGVNEQFF
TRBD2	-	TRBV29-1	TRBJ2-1	TGCAGCGTTGTGTCTAGCGGGAGCAATGAGCAGTTCTTC	CSVVSSGSNEQFF
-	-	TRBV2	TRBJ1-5	TGTGCCAGCAGTGACGGCGGCAATAGCAATCAGCCCCAGCATTTT	CASSDGGNSNQPQHF
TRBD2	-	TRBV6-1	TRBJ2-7	TGTGCCAGCAGTGAATCTCTAGGGGCAAGGACTAGAGAAGAGCAGTACTTC	CASSESLGARTREEQYF
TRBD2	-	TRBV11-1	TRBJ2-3	TGTGCCAGCACCAAAGCGGGAGCTCAAGATACGCAGTATTTT	CASTKAGAQDTQYF
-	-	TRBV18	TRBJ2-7	TGTGCCAGCTCAACAGGGCACTTACCCTACGAGCAGTACTTC	CASSTGHLPYEQYF
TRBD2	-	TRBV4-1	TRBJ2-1	TGCGCCAGCAGCTCCCCGACTAGCGGGGTCTACAATGAGCAGTTCTTC	CASSSPTSGVYNEQFF
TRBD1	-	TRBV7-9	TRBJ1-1	TGTGCCAGCAGCCCACGAGCCGACAGGGCTGTCACTGAAGCTTTCTTT	CASSPRADRAVTEAFF
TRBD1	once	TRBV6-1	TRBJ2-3	TGTGCCAGCAGTGAAGCCAGGACAGGGAGTGGAGATACGCAGTATTTT	CASSEARTGSGDTQYF
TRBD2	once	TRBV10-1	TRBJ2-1	TGCGCCAGCAGTGTAAGCGGGATTGGCAATGAGCAGTTCTTC	CASSVSGIGNEQFF
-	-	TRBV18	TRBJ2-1	TGTGCCAGCTCATCCCCCCAACGTATGGATGAGCAGTTCTTC	CASSSPQRMDEQFF
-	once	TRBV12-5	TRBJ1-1	TGTGCTAGTGGTCCACCGCAGGGTGGGAACACTGAAGCTTTCTTT	CASGPPQGGNTEAFF
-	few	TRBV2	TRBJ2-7	TGTGCCAGCAGTGGGGACATGAGTGGAGACGAGCAGTACTTC	CASSGDMSGDEQYF
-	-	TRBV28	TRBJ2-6	TGTGCCAGCAGTTATACAGCCTCTGGGGCCAACGTCCTGACTTTC	CASSYTASGANVLTF
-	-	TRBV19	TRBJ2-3	TGTGCCAGTTCAATGCTCGGTGGGGGCGCAGATACGCAGTATTTT	CASSMLGGGADTQYF
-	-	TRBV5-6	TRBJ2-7	TGTGCCAGCAGGGCGAGGCGTATTTATGGGTACGAGCAGTACTTC	CASRARRIYGYEQYF
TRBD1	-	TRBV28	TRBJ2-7	TGTGCCAGCAGTTTAAGGGACAGAACCTACGAGCAGTACTTC	CASSLRDRTYEQYF
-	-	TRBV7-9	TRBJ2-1	TGTGCCAGCAGCCGCCGTAGCGGCGAGGGTGAGCAGTTCTTC	CASSRRSGEGEQFF
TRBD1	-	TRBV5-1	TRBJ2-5	TGCGCCTCAAGTGACCCGGGACAGGCACAAGAGACCCAGTACTTC	CASSDPGQAQETQYF
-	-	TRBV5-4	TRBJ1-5	TGTGCCAGCAGCACCGGAGGGGGGGCTAGCAATCAGCCCCAGCATTTT	CASSTGGGASNQPQHF
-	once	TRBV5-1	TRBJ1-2	TGCGCCAGCAGCCAAGGTCGGGGTGTTCGGGGCTACACCTTC	CASSQGRGVRGYTF
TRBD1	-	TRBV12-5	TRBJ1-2	TGTGCTAGTGGATCGGGACAGGCTTGGGGCTACACCTTC	CASGSGQAWGYTF